This T cell receptor (beta chain) was identified in a study of CD8+CD57+ T cells in acquired aplastic anemia. About the study: Roughly 3.1 ug was the average amount of DNA from sorted CD4+ and CD8+ cells. Healthy-donor CD4+ cells averaged approximately 10 million reads.

Genomic DNA templated the TCR beta VDJ and CDR3 profiling. Each CDR3 protein is one row after TCRdb ran MiXCR on the reads. The data show about 210,000 distinct CDR3 sequences, with over 60% seen just once and less than 30% held by the top ten. This clonotype was seen ten or more times. What it recognizes is unknown. Whole-study results and caveats: Patient and control CD8+ Simpson's diversity was not significantly different.

V gave up 2 bases and J gave up 10 bases, with 18 bases separating them. This CDR3 comprises 15 residues. The V gene's germline CDR1 is MNHEY and CDR2 SVGAGI. V is TRBV6-5 and J is TRBJ2-1, with D possibly being TRBD1 or TRBD2 (6 bases each). Sequencing input: sorted CD4+, CD8+, or CD8+CD57+ T cells (not recorded which) from PBMCs. This receptor was taken from a human donor in good health. CDR3: CASSYLPSGADEQFF. The CDR3 nucleotides are TGTGCCAGCAGTTACCTTCCCTCGGGGGCTGACGAGCAGTTCTTC.